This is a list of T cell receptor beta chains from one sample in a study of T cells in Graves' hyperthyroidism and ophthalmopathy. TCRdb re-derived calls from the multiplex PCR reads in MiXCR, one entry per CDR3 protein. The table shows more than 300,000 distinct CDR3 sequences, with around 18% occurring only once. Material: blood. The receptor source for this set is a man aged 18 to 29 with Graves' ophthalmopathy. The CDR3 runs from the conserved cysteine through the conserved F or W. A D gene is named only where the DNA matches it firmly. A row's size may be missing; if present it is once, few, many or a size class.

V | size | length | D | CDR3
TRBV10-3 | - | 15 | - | CAISVAGASTDTQYF
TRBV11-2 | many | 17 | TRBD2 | CASSPPGGLARSETQYF
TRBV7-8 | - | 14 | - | CASSHTGTRTYYTF
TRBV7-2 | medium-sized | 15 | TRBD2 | CASSAAGGGTYEQYF
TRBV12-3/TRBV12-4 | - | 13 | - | CASSLSGVNEAFF
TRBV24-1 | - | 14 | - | CATSDSDSGTEAFF
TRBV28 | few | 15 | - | CASCPVGGMDEKLFF
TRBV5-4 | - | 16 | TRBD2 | CASSLGAGGIQETQYF
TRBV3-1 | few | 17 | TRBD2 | CASSLGTSGSKGDTQYF
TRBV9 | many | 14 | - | CASSAGTVEETQYF
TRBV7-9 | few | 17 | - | CASSSPGQISGANVLTF
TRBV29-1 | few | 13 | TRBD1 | CSVDPGQGEGYTF
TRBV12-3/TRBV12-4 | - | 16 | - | CASSSPGHTTNEKLFF
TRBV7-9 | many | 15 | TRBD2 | CASSILGLAGHEQYF
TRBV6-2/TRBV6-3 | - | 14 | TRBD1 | CASIGQGGPYEQYF
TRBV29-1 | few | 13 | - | CSVFDGVDNEQYF
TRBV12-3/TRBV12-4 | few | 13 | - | CASSIHNSQPQHF
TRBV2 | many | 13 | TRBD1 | CASGGQGEQPQHF
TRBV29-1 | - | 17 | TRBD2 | CSVEDGLLAGGSDTQYF
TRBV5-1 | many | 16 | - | CASSRESRQTSYEQYF
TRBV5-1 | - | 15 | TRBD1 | CASSLAGQGTGEQYF
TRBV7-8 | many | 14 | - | CASADPGALYEQYF
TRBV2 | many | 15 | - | CASIPSGSGFPGYTF
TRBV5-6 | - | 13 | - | CASSRTESYEQYF
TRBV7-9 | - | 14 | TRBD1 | CASSQDRDNQPQHF
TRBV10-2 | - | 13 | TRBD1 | CASRDRANTEAFF
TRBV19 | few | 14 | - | CASSLEVRRHTIYF
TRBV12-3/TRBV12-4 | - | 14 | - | CASSSRTQNYGYTF
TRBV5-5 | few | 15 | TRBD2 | CASSLGGRTYNEQFF
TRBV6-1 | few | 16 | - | CASKAWGLDLNTEAFF
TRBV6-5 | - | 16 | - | CASSYSDPAGNQPQHF
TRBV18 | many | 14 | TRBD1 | CASSLTGAQETQYF
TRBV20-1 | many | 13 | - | CSAKGKSSYEQYF
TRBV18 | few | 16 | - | CASSPFEQGGMETQYF
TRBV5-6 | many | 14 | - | CASSFWEAGQPQHF
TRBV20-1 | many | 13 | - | CSASGPNYNEQFF
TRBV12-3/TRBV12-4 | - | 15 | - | CASSPSGWEYNEQFF
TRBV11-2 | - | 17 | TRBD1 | CASSPDSGQGSGNTIYF
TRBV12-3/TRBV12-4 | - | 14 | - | CASSQLNSNQPQHF
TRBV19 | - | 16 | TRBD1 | CASSTVTGGNTGELFF
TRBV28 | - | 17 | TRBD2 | CASSARSGGAGTDTQYF
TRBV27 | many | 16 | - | CASSPAPDRPNTEAFF